These 23 T cell receptor beta chains were all obtained from the same sample, sequenced in a study of shared clonotypes between healthy human individuals. Assay used: immunoSEQ multiplex PCR; TCRdb lists only in-frame clones, some missing. The sample records hundreds of thousands of clones, more than 75% being singletons. Sequenced: PBMCs. These receptors were collected from a woman aged 40 to 49 in good health. Some clones in this sample may be carry-over from other donors' samples.

About this clone: The CDR3 carries no conserved terminal phenylalanine or tryptophan, so it likely arises from a read error. This chain links TRBV2 with TRBJ1-1; 9 nucleotides agree with TRBD1. The trim removed 5 bases at V and 2 bases at J, leaving 12 bases unmatched. This CDR3 region has 17 residues. Germline V CDR1 and CDR2: SNHLY, FYNNEI. CDR3 sequence reads: CASSKTGGREPNTEAFL. As DNA, the CDR3 is TGTGCCAGCAGTAAGACAGGGGGACGGGAACCAAACACTGAAGCTTTCCTT.

Worth noting for this clone: A read error is likely here: a far larger clone is one base away. V usage is TRBV2 and J usage is TRBJ1-1; unclear D gene. This CDR3 has 12 amino acids. Germline lookup yields CDR1 SNHLY and CDR2 FYNNEI. Trimming took 5 bases from V and 8 from J, leaving 12 bases between them. CDR3 nucleotides: TGTGCCAGCAGTTTGCAGAGCACCGAAGCTTTCTTT. As protein: CASSLQSTEAFF.

V gene TRBV2 combines with J gene TRBJ1-5; 7 nucleotides align to TRBD1. This CDR3 comprises 14 residues. V shed 4 bases and J 2 bases; nucleotides not matched to a gene: 2. Per germline, CDR1 SNHLY and CDR2 FYNNEI. The CDR3 region is CASSGDRGNQPQHF. DNA for the CDR3: TGTGCCAGCAGTGGTGACAGGGGCAATCAGCCCCAGCATTTT.

V and J are TRBV7-9 and TRBJ1-3, with 8 bases fitting TRBD1. This CDR3 has 15 residues. Germline CDR1 SEHNR, CDR2 FQNEAQ (reference sequence). V was pared by 5 bases and J by 5 bases, with 8 bases of the junction left unmatched. The CDR3 sequence is CASSPGTGERNTIYF. The CDR3, as DNA: TGTGCCAGCAGCCCAGGGACAGGCGAGAGAAACACCATATATTTT.

The chain recombines TRBV30 with TRBJ2-2, with a possible D match to TRBD1 (6 bases). The germline gives CDR1 GTSNPN, CDR2 SVGIG (reference sequence). The CDR3 runs to 16 residues. Trimming took off 4 bases at V and 3 bases at J, with 18 bases between the two ends. The CDR3 here is CAWTALQGSDTGELFF. The CDR3 DNA reads TGTGCCTGGACAGCCTTACAGGGATCCGACACCGGGGAGCTGTTTTTT.

The CDR3 region is CASSSPNTDTQYF. The CDR3 bases are TGTGCCAGCAGCTCCCCTAACACAGATACGCAGTATTTT. The chain joins TRBV11-2 to TRBJ2-3; no reliable D call. CDR1 is SGHAT and CDR2 is FQNNGV in the germline V gene. V shed 4 bases and J shed 2 bases, with 7 bases lying between them. The CDR3 has 13 amino acids.

This clone came up a few times. The chain recombines TRBV7-9 with TRBJ2-1; TRBD1 might be the D (5 bases). The CDR3 extends over 14 amino acids. Trimming removed 7 bases at V and 7 bases at J, with 17 bases between. Germline-derived CDR1 and CDR2 are SEHNR and FQNEAQ (reference sequence). The CDR3 loop reads CASNPPAGSNEQFF. CDR3 DNA sequence: TGTGCCAGCAACCCCCCGGCAGGGTCTAATGAGCAGTTCTTC.

This clone showed up just a few times. CDR3 sequence (DNA): TGTGCCAGCAGCTTAGGACGGGATCAGCCCCAGCATTTT. It specifies CASSLGRDQPQHF. The V and J genes are TRBV5-4 and TRBJ1-5; the D is unclear. The V end lost 2 bases, the J end lost 5 bases, and 8 bases lay between the germline ends. Germline CDR1 and CDR2: SGHNT and YYREEE (reference sequence). The CDR3 covers 13 residues.

This chain links TRBV14 with TRBJ2-7; 9 bases align to TRBD1. Germline trimming cut 5 bases from V and 6 bases from J; bases unmatched to any gene: 11. The CDR3 sequence is 15 residues long. Germline V gene lookup returns CDR1 SGHDN and CDR2 FVKESK. The CDR3 nucleotides are TGTGCCAGCAGCGAGTTCACCGGACAGGGGAGCGAGCAGTACTTC. This gives the protein CASSEFTGQGSEQYF.

The chain combines TRBV2 with TRBJ2-1, with 14 positions matching TRBD2. This CDR3 has 17 amino acids. After removal of 7 bases from V and 6 bases from J, the junction contained 11 bases not matched to a gene. Germline assignment: CDR1 SNHLY and CDR2 FYNNEI. The chain's CDR3 is CASTGTSGSPLPNEQFF. The CDR3 DNA reads TGTGCCAGCACCGGGACTAGCGGGAGTCCGCTCCCCAATGAGCAGTTCTTC.

The V gene is TRBV5-4, the J gene TRBJ2-7; 10 bases agree with TRBD2. The germline V gene encodes CDR1 SGHNT and CDR2 YYREEE (reference sequence). J was trimmed by 4 bases and V by 0 bases; bases with no gene match: 7. The CDR3 is 16 amino acids. The CDR3 nucleotides read TGTGCCAGCAGCTTGGGGGGGCCTAGCGGGAGTTACGAGCAGTACTTC. Its translation is CASSLGGPSGSYEQYF.

The chain uses TRBV30 and TRBJ1-5; a possible D gene is TRBD1 (5 bases). The V and J ends lost 0 bases and 2 bases respectively, with 11 bases between them. The CDR3 spans 15 residues. Germline V gene data show CDR1 as GTSNPN and CDR2 as SVGIG (reference sequence). The CDR3 DNA sequence: TGTGCCTGGAGTGTTAAGGGGCACGGCAATCAGCCCCAGCATTTT. Its translation is CAWSVKGHGNQPQHF.

The chain carries TRBV7-6 and TRBJ1-6; D remains unclear. The germline V and J ends were trimmed by 0 bases and 7 bases, with 10 bases remaining between them. CDR3 length: 15 residues. Per the germline V gene, CDR1 is SGHVS and CDR2 is FNYEAQ. The CDR3 is CASSLAGGENSPLHF. The CDR3 DNA reads TGTGCCAGCAGCTTAGCGGGTGGGGAAAATTCACCCCTCCACTTT.

V gene TRBV19 combines with J gene TRBJ2-7; D is perhaps TRBD1 or TRBD2 (5 bases each). V was cut by 3 bases and J by 6 bases, with 18 bases left in between. Germline values: CDR1 LNHDA, CDR2 SQIVND (reference sequence). The CDR3 totals 15 residues. Here the CDR3 reads CASSIFSGSGSEQYF. DNA of the CDR3: TGTGCCAGTAGTATCTTTTCAGGGAGCGGTTCCGAGCAGTACTTC. Filled out from reference TRBV19 and TRBJ2-7, the complete variable domain reads DGGITQSPKYLFRKEGQNVTLSCEQNLNHDAMYWYRQDPGQGLRLIYYSQIVNDFQKGDIAEGYSVSREKKESFPLTVTSAQKNPTAFYLCASSIFSGSGSEQYFGPGTRLTVT.

The chain couples TRBV7-2 to TRBJ2-2; the D gene could be TRBD1 or TRBD2 (5 bases each). V shed 5 bases and J shed 1 base, with 14 bases lying between them. This CDR3 has 16 residues. The V gene's germline CDR1 is SGHTA and CDR2 FQGNSA. CDR3 in DNA: TGTGCCAGCAGCCCCCCTTATGGGGGGAACACCGGGGAGCTGTTTTTT. This sequence encodes CASSPPYGGNTGELFF.

A few counts support this clone. The chain uses TRBV11-2 and TRBJ1-4; 10 bases fit TRBD1. V dropped 3 bases and J dropped 7; count of bases not matched to a gene: 2. The CDR3 length is 14 residues. Germline lookup yields CDR1 SGHAT and CDR2 FQNNGV. CDR3 DNA: TGTGCCAGCAGCTTGGGACAGGGGACTGAAAAACTGTTTTTT. Its protein product is CASSLGQGTEKLFF.

The genes are TRBV7-2 and TRBJ2-7; the match to TRBD2 covers 9 bases. The V gene end was trimmed by 6 bases and the J gene end by 0 bases; junction bases not matched to a gene: 12. Germline CDR1 reads SGHTA; CDR2 reads FQGNSA. The CDR3 extends over 17 amino acids. The CDR3 loop reads CASRVSGSSIYSYEQYF. CDR3 DNA: TGTGCCAGCAGGGTTAGCGGGAGTTCAATCTACTCCTACGAGCAGTACTTC.

This chain uses TRBV7-9 with TRBJ2-1, with D unresolved. Germline lookup yields CDR1 SEHNR and CDR2 FQNEAQ (reference sequence). This CDR3 region has 16 residues. V shed 5 bases and J shed 6 bases, with 20 bases lying between them. CDR3 sequence reads: CASSLLPGGYGNEQFF. CDR3 coding DNA: TGTGCCAGCAGCCTCCTCCCGGGTGGTTATGGCAATGAGCAGTTCTTC. Full variable domain (missing parts from reference TRBV7-9 and TRBJ2-1): DTGVSQNPRHKITKRGQNVTFRCDPISEHNRLYWYRQTLGQGPEFLTYFQNEAQLEKSRLLSDRFSAERPKGSFSTLEIQRTEQGDSAMYLCASSLLPGGYGNEQFFGPGTRLTVL.

This chain joins TRBV10-1 and TRBJ1-1, with 9 bases matching TRBD1. The CDR3 spans 15 residues. The V segment lost 0 bases and the J segment 4 bases; nucleotides outside the gene matches: 3. In germline, CDR1 is WNHNN, CDR2 SYGVQD (reference sequence). Written as DNA, the CDR3 is TGCGCCAGCAGTGAGTCTTTGACAGGGGGCACTGAAGCTTTCTTT. Translation: CASSESLTGGTEAFF.

The chain carries TRBV28 and TRBJ2-4, with 9 bases matching TRBD1. Germline V gene sequence: CDR1 MDHEN, CDR2 SYDVKM. V gave up 5 bases and J gave up 4 bases; unmatched junction bases: 6. This CDR3 has 15 residues. The DNA of the CDR3 is TGTGCCAGCAGTACCGGCGGGACAGGGAAAAACATTCAGTACTTC. This gives the protein CASSTGGTGKNIQYF.

As regards this clone: At one end, the junction sequence differs from germline, possibly due to a read error. This rearrangement joins TRBV7-7 to TRBJ2-5; TRBD2 agrees at 7 bases. The CDR3 totals 14 residues. Germline values: CDR1 SSHAT, CDR2 FNYEAQ (reference sequence). The CDR3 DNA follows: TGTGCTAGCAGCTTAGCGGGTGCTCAAGAGACCCAGTACTTC. Its translation: CASSLAGAQETQYF.

This clone was recorded once. The CDR3 bases are TGCGCCAGCAGCTTGTCGGTAGCGGGACACTACGAGCAGTACTTC. Protein product: CASSLSVAGHYEQYF. The genes are TRBV5-1 and TRBJ2-7; 8 nucleotides agree with TRBD2. Germline trimming cut 1 base from V and 3 bases from J; bases unmatched to any gene: 6. This CDR3 comprises 15 residues. Germline CDR1 SGHRS, CDR2 YFSETQ.

The chain has TRBV7-2 and TRBJ2-1, with 8 positions matching TRBD1. The germline CDR1 and CDR2 sequences are SGHTA and FQGNSA. There are 15 residues in the CDR3. V was clipped by 5 bases and J by 2 bases; unmatched bases: 5. DNA for the CDR3: TGTGCCAGCAGCCAGGACAGGGAAACCTACAATGAGCAGTTCTTC. Translated: CASSQDRETYNEQFF.